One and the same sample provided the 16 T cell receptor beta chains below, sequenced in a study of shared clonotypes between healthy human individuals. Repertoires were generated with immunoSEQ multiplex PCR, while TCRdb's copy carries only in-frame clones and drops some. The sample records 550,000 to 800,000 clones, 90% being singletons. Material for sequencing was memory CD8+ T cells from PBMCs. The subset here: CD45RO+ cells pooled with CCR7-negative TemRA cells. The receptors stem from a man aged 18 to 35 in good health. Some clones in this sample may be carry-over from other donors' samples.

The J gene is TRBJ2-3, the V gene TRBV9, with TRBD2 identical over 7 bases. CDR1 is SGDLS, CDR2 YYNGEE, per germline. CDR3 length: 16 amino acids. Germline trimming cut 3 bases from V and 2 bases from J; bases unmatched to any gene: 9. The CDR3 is CASSAYGGGFTDTQYF. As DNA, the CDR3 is TGTGCCAGCAGCGCATATGGGGGAGGGTTCACAGATACGCAGTATTTT.

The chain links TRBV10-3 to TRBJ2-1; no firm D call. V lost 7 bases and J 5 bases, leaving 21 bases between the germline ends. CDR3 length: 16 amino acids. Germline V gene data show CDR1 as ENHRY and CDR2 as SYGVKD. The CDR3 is CAITREAGEPNNEQFF. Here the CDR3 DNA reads TGTGCCATCACCCGAGAAGCTGGCGAACCCAACAATGAGCAGTTCTTC.

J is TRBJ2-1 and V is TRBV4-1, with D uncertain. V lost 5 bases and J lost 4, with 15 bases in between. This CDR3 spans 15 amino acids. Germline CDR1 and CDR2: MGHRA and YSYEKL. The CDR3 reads CASSRGALNYNEQFF. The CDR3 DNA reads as TGCGCCAGCAGCAGAGGCGCCTTAAATTACAATGAGCAGTTCTTC.

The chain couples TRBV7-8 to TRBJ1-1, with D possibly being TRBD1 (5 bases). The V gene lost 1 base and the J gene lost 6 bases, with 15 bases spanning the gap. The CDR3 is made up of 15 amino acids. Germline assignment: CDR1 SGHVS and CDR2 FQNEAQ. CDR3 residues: CASSLVVQGRSEAFF. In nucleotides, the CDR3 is TGTGCCAGCAGCTTAGTAGTTCAGGGCAGATCTGAAGCTTTCTTT.

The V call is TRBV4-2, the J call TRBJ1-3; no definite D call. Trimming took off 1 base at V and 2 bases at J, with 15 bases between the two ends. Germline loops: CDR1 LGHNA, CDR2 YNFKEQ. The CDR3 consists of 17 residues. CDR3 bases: TGTGCCAGCAGCCAAGTCGCCTTTTCCAAAACTGGAAACACCATATATTTT. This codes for CASSQVAFSKTGNTIYF.

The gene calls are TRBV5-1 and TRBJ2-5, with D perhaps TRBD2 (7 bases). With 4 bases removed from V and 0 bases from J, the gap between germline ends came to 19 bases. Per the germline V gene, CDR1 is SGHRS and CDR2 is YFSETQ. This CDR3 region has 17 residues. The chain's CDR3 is CASSRGDTSRYQETQYF. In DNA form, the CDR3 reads TGCGCCAGCAGCCGGGGGGACACTTCAAGGTACCAAGAGACCCAGTACTTC.

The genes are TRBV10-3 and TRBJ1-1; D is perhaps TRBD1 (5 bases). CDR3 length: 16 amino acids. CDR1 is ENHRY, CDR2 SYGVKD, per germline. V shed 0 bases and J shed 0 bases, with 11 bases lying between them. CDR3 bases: TGTGCCATCAGTGAGTCGACCCGGGACCTGAACACTGAAGCTTTCTTT. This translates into CAISESTRDLNTEAFF.

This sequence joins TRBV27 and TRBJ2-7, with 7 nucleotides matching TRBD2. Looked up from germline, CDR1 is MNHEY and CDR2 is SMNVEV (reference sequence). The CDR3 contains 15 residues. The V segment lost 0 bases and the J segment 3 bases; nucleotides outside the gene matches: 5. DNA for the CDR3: TGTGCCAGCAGTTTATCGGATGGGGGGGGCTACGAGCAGTACTTC. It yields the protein CASSLSDGGGYEQYF.

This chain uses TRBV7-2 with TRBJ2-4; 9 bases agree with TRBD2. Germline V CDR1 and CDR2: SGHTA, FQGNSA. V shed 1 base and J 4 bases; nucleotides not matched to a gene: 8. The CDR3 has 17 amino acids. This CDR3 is CASSLGLAERGKNIQYF. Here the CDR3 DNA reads TGTGCCAGCAGCTTAGGACTAGCGGAGAGAGGAAAAAACATTCAGTACTTC.

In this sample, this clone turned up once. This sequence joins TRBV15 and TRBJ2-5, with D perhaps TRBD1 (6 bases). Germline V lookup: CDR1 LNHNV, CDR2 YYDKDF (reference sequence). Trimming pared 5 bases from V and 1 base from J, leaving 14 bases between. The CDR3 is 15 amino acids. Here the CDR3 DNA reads TGTGCCACCAGCGGTTCGACAGGAATCCAAGAGACCCAGTACTTC. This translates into CATSGSTGIQETQYF.

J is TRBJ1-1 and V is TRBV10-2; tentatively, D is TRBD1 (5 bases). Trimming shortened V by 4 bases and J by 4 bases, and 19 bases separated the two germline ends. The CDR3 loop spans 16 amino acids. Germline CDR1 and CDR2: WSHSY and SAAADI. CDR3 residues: CASSVVGQGNITEAFF. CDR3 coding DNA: TGCGCCAGCAGTGTCGTGGGGCAGGGTAATATCACTGAAGCTTTCTTT.

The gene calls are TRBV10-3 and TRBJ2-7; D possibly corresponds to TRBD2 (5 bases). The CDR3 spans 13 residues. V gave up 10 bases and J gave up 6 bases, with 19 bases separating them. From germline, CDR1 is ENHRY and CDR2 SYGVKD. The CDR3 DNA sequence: TGTGCCACAAATACAGCGGAGTCCGGCGAGCAGTACTTC. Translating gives CATNTAESGEQYF.

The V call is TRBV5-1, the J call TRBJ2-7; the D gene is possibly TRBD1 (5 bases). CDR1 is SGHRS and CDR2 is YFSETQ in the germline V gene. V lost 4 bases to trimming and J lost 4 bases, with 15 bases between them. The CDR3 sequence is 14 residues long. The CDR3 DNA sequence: TGCGCCAGCAGCCAGGGCCACCCTATGTACGAGCAGTACTTC. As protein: CASSQGHPMYEQYF.

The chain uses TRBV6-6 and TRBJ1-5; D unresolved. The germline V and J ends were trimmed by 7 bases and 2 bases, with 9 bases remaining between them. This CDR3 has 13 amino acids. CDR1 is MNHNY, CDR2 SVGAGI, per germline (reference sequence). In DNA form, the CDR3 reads TGTGCCAGCAAGGAGGCCGGCAATCAGCCCCAGCATTTT. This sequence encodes CASKEAGNQPQHF.

Written as DNA, the CDR3 is TGTGCCAGCAGCCACCGAGAATGGACAGGGGGCTCTACAGATACGCAGTATTTT. It specifies CASSHREWTGGSTDTQYF. The chain links TRBV11-2 to TRBJ2-3; TRBD1 matches at 11 bases. CDR3 length: 18 residues. With 5 bases clipped from V and 3 bases from J, the junction kept 13 bases outside the gene matches. Germline V lookup: CDR1 SGHAT, CDR2 FQNNGV.

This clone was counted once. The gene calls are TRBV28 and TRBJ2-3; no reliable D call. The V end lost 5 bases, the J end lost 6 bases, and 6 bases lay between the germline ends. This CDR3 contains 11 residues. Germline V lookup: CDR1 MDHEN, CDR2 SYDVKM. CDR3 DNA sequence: TGTGCCAGCAGTAAACCGGATACGCAGTATTTT. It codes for CASSKPDTQYF.